The entry that follows covers one T cell receptor beta chain sequence. The CDR3 totals 14 residues. The V end was cut by 6 bases, the J end by 1 base, with 9 bases between. TCRdb reprocessed the 5' RACE reads via MiXCR and lists one record per CDR3 protein. This table holds 450,000 or so distinct CDR3 sequences, around 20% found once. Each donor (without exception) was a healthy Caucasian. This specimen belongs to a study of identical twins. The sequenced material came from naive T cells sorted from blood. V gene TRBV12-3 or TRBV12-4 combines with J gene TRBJ2-2; D not certain. This clonotype was obtained from a man aged 45 to 65 in good health. CDR3 sequence reads: CASRPNKNTGELFF. The DNA for the CDR3 is TGTGCCAGCAGGCCTAACAAGAACACCGGGGAGCTGTTTTTT.